This TCR beta chain was identified during a study of T cells after yellow fever vaccination. In TCRdb, the 5' RACE reads were re-called with MiXCR into one record per CDR3 protein. The data show 500,000 to 650,000 distinct CDR3 sequences, with less than 20% seen just once and 15% to 20% held by the top ten. V lost 6 bases and J 0 bases, leaving 13 bases between the germline ends. This CDR3 spans 14 amino acids. Per germline, CDR1 SQVTM and CDR2 ANQGSEA. The chain carries TRBV29-1 and TRBJ2-3; TRBD1 might be the D (6 bases). This clonotype was obtained from a man aged 18 to 29 who received the YFV17D yellow fever vaccine. The specimen comprised PBMCs, sampled about 5 days after the first yellow fever vaccination. Here the CDR3 DNA reads TGCAGCGTGCAGCCCCAGGGGAGCACAGATACGCAGTATTTT. It is translated as CSVQPQGSTDTQYF.